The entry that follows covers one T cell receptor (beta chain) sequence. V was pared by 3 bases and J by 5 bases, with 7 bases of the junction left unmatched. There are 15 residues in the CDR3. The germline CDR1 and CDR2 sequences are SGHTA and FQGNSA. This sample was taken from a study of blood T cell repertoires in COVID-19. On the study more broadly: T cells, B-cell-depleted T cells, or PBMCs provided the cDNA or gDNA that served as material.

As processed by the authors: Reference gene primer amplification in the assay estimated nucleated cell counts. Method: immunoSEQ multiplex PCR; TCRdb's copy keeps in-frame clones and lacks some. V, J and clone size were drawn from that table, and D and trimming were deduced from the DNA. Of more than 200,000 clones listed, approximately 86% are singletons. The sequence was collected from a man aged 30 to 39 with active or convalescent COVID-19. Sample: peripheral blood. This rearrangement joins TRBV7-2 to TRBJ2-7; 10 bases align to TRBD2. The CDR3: CASSFSSSGGDEQYF. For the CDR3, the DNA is TGTGCCAGCAGCTTTAGTTCCAGCGGGGGGGACGAGCAGTACTTC.